Listed below are T cell receptor beta chains from one sample, sequenced in a study of cytomegalovirus exposure and HLA in healthy donors. Some clones are missing from TCRdb's copy, which holds only in-frame ones; the method was immunoSEQ multiplex PCR. The sample includes 110,000 or so clones, 70% to 80% seen only once; the top ten take about 4%. The specimen was PBMCs. The receptors here all came from a woman between 40 and 50 years old in good health and CMV-seropositive. CDR3s include the opening cysteine and the closing phenylalanine or tryptophan. A D gene is named only where the DNA matches it firmly. Expanded clones are given a class, and other clones once, few, many or no size at all.

NA TRBJ2-3 NA TRBV4-2 TGTGCCAGCAGCCAAGGACGGGGCACAGATACGCAGTATTTT CASSQGRGTDTQYF
TRBD1 TRBJ2-7 NA TRBV7-2 TGTGCCAGCAGCTTAGCACGACAGGGTTACTACGAGCAGTACTTC CASSLARQGYYEQYF
NA TRBJ1-6 few TRBV9 TGTGCCAGCAGCGTAGGGGCGACAGATAATTCACCCCTCCACTTT CASSVGATDNSPLHF
NA TRBJ2-7 NA TRBV2 TGTGCCAGCAGCCAACTTAACTACGAGCAGTACTTC CASSQLNYEQYF
NA TRBJ1-4 few TRBV6-1 TGTGCCAGCAGTGAAGCGAGAGGCTCAACTAATGAAAAACTGTTTTTT CASSEARGSTNEKLFF
NA TRBJ2-7 NA TRBV21-1 TGTGCCAGCAGCAAAGGGGACAGGGGATCGTACGAGCAGTACTTC CASSKGDRGSYEQYF
TRBD2 TRBJ2-7 NA TRBV4-1 TGCGCCAGCAGCCAGAGGACTAGCGGGGGAACCGTCTACGAGCAGTACTTC CASSQRTSGGTVYEQYF
NA TRBJ1-2 NA TRBV5-4 TGTGCCAGCAGGGGGGGGGTTTATGGCTACACCTTC CASRGGVYGYTF
NA TRBJ1-6 NA TRBV6-1 TGTGCCAGCAGTGGAGGGATCTCTAATTCACCCCTCCACTTT CASSGGISNSPLHF
TRBD1 TRBJ1-2 NA TRBV6-6 TGTGCCAGCAGGGACAGGGACAGGGGATACTATGGCTACACCTTC CASRDRDRGYYGYTF
NA TRBJ1-3 few TRBV7-3 TGTGCCAGCAGCGCCGACAGGGGAAACACCATATATTTT CASSADRGNTIYF
NA TRBJ1-1 NA TRBV30 TGTGCCTGGAGTCGTCAGGGGAGCACTGAAGCTTTCTTT CAWSRQGSTEAFF
NA TRBJ1-2 few TRBV30 TGTGCCTGGAGTACCCCGGACACTAACTATGGCTACACCTTC CAWSTPDTNYGYTF
TRBD1 TRBJ1-1 NA TRBV19 TGTGCCAGTAGTTCGCCAGACAGGGGACCGGCTGAAGCTTTCTTT CASSSPDRGPAEAFF
TRBD1 TRBJ1-1 few TRBV6-1 TGTGCCAGCAGGAGGACAGGGGCGAACACTGAAGCTTTCTTT CASRRTGANTEAFF
NA TRBJ2-2 few TRBV19 TGTGCCAGTAGTAGGGCAGGGGAGAGAGGGTTAGGCACCGGGGAGCTGTTTTTT CASSRAGERGLGTGELFF
NA TRBJ2-1 NA TRBV19 TGTGCCAGTAGTATAGCCCTGATTCAGAATGAGCAGTTCTTC CASSIALIQNEQFF
NA TRBJ1-1 NA TRBV28 TGTGCCAGCAGTTTATACGCAGCAGGCACTGAAGCTTTCTTT CASSLYAAGTEAFF
NA TRBJ1-2 NA TRBV30 TGTGCCTGGAGGCCAGGGCATTATGGCTACACCTTC CAWRPGHYGYTF
TRBD1 TRBJ1-5 few TRBV5-1 TGCGCCAGCAGCTTGGAAGGACAGGGTGATCAGCCCCAGCATTTT CASSLEGQGDQPQHF
TRBD2 TRBJ2-1 few TRBV7-6 TGTGCCAGCAGCTTAGCAGCGGGAGGTGCAGAGCAGTTCTTC CASSLAAGGAEQFF
NA TRBJ2-2 once TRBV2 TGTGCCAGCAGTGGGGGACTGGTAGCGACCACCGGGGAGCTGTTTTTT CASSGGLVATTGELFF
NA TRBJ2-5 NA TRBV30 TGTGCCTGGAGTCCAGCGGACCGAGAGACCCAGTACTTC CAWSPADRETQYF
TRBD1 TRBJ1-1 few TRBV18 TGTGCCAGCTCACCCCGACAGGGCACTGAAGCTTTCTTT CASSPRQGTEAFF
TRBD1 TRBJ2-7 NA TRBV5-1 TGCGCCAGCAGCCGCGACAGGGACGAGCAGTACTTC CASSRDRDEQYF